The 15 T cell receptor beta chains listed next were all sequenced from one sample in a study of T cell responses to AZD1222 COVID-19 vaccine. Assay: immunoSEQ multiplex PCR; the TCRdb copy retains only in-frame clones and omits some. The table lists 90,000 or so clones, around nine tenths of them singletons. The specimen comprised peripheral blood, sampled 28 days after the second AZD1222 dose. The receptors come from an adult who received the AZD1222 COVID-19 vaccine.

This rearrangement joins TRBV18 to TRBJ1-1; no clear D. Germline assignment: CDR1 KGHSH and CDR2 LQKENI. V was pared by 3 bases and J by 3 bases, with 11 bases between. This CDR3 is 14 amino acids long. The CDR3 protein is CASSPGVKDTEAFF. In nucleotides, the CDR3 is TGTGCCAGCTCACCGGGCGTTAAGGACACTGAAGCTTTCTTT.

Only one count was recorded for this clone. The chain links TRBV19 to TRBJ2-3; D is possibly TRBD1 or TRBD2 (5 bases each). The V end lost 7 bases, the J end lost 3 bases, and 14 bases lay between the germline ends. The germline V gene has CDR1 LNHDA and CDR2 SQIVND (reference sequence). The CDR3 is made up of 14 amino acids. DNA for the CDR3: TGTGCCAGTACTTGGGGGACGGGAACAGATACGCAGTATTTT. Encoded protein: CASTWGTGTDTQYF.

V gene TRBV27 combines with J gene TRBJ1-2, with D maybe TRBD1 (5 bases). CDR3 size: 14 residues. Germline CDR1 reads MNHEY; CDR2 reads SMNVEV (reference sequence). Deletions cut 2 bases from V and 1 base from J, with 8 bases between. CDR3 loop: CASSLRGNNYGYTF. For the CDR3, the DNA is TGTGCCAGCAGTTTAAGGGGTAATAACTATGGCTACACCTTC.

This rearrangement joins TRBV27 to TRBJ1-1; D is unresolved. Per the germline V gene, CDR1 is MNHEY and CDR2 is SMNVEV (reference sequence). The length of the CDR3 is 14 residues. The V end was cut by 0 bases, the J end by 4 bases, with 9 bases between. The CDR3 nucleotides read TGTGCCAGCAGTTTATCCCCCCGGGGCACTGAAGCTTTCTTT. Translated: CASSLSPRGTEAFF.

The chain has TRBV5-6 and TRBJ1-3; 8 bases match TRBD1. Trimming at V came to 4 bases and at J to 2 bases, leaving 5 bases not matched to a gene. The germline V gene encodes CDR1 SGHDT and CDR2 YYEEEE. The CDR3 consists of 15 residues. Here the CDR3 DNA reads TGTGCCAGCAGCGAGAAGGACAGGGCTGGAAACACCATATATTTT. It is translated as CASSEKDRAGNTIYF.

The chain carries TRBV18 and TRBJ1-1, with no clear D. The CDR3 is 14 residues long. Deletions cut 3 bases from V and 4 bases from J, with 12 bases between. Germline V gives CDR1 KGHSH, CDR2 LQKENI. The CDR3 here is CASSPSQIGTEAFF. The CDR3 DNA sequence: TGTGCCAGCTCACCCAGCCAAATCGGCACTGAAGCTTTCTTT. The complete variable domain, with remaining parts taken from reference TRBV18 and TRBJ1-1, reads NAGVMQNPRHLVRRRGQEARLRCSPMKGHSHVYWYRQLPEEGLKFMVYLQKENIIDESGMPKERFSAEFPKEGPSILRIQQVVRGDSAAYFCASSPSQIGTEAFFGQGTRLTVV.

This clone has more than one count but fewer than ten. A read error may explain this, as a much larger clone is one base away. The gene calls are TRBV4-2 and TRBJ2-2; D possibly matches TRBD1 or TRBD2 (5 bases each). V dropped 0 bases and J dropped 7 bases, with 27 bases sitting between them. The germline V gene has CDR1 LGHNA and CDR2 YNFKEQ. The CDR3 covers 20 residues. This CDR3 is CASSQDRGAVGEWWGGELFF. The CDR3 nucleotides are TGTGCCAGCAGCCAAGATCGAGGGGCGGTCGGGGAATGGTGGGGCGGGGAGCTGTTTTTT.

The chain joins TRBV11-2 to TRBJ1-2; D ambiguous. V dropped 3 bases and J dropped 2 bases, with 22 bases sitting between them. Germline loops: CDR1 SGHAT, CDR2 FQNNGV. The CDR3 is 18 amino acids. The DNA of the CDR3 is TGTGCCAGCAGCTTGATGGGTTGGGAGGGATCCCCAAACTATGGCTACACCTTC. As protein: CASSLMGWEGSPNYGYTF.

This clone was observed a few times. The J gene is TRBJ2-1, the V gene TRBV4-2; TRBD2 agrees at 9 bases. V shed 0 bases, J shed 4 bases, and the junction held 4 bases outside the gene matches. The CDR3 extends over 16 amino acids. Germline lookup yields CDR1 LGHNA and CDR2 YNFKEQ. CDR3 bases: TGTGCCAGCAGCCAAGACGGGACTAGCCCTTACAATGAGCAGTTCTTC. The encoded protein is CASSQDGTSPYNEQFF.

The chain combines TRBV10-3 with TRBJ2-5, with 9 bases matching TRBD2. In germline, CDR1 is ENHRY, CDR2 SYGVKD. The CDR3 loop spans 14 amino acids. V shed 6 bases, J shed 1 base, and the junction held 3 bases outside the gene matches. The CDR3 is CAISLAGSQETQYF. The CDR3 DNA reads as TGTGCCATCAGCCTAGCGGGGTCCCAAGAGACCCAGTACTTC.

With respect to this clone: A read error may produce the germline difference seen at one junction end. This rearrangement joins TRBV7-7 to TRBJ2-3; 15 bases are shared with TRBD2. CDR3 length: 16 amino acids. Germline V gene lookup returns CDR1 SSHAT and CDR2 FNYEAQ (reference sequence). The CDR3 is CASSSGLAGGRDTQYF. For the CDR3, the DNA is TGTGCTAGCAGCTCGGGACTAGCGGGGGGTCGGGATACGCAGTATTTT.

V usage is TRBV6-7 and J usage is TRBJ2-5; 9 positions agree with TRBD1. TRBV6-7 is flagged as an ORF with uncertain function. The CDR3 runs 19 residues. V lost 10 bases and J lost 2; bases outside the gene matches: 23. In DNA, the CDR3 is TGTGCCATAACTCGGCCAGCAGTTAGTGGGACAGGGAAACAAGAGACCCAGTACTTC. Residues: CAITRPAVSGTGKQETQYF.

The gene calls are TRBV6-5 and TRBJ2-1; D may be TRBD1 (6 bases). Germline lookup yields CDR1 MNHEY and CDR2 SVGAGI. This CDR3 has 15 residues. Trimming left V 6 bases short and J 8 bases short, with 20 bases between. The CDR3 reads CASRKQGIGFDEQFF. DNA of the CDR3: TGTGCCAGCAGGAAACAGGGTATCGGATTCGATGAGCAGTTCTTC.

The rearrangement uses TRBV28 and TRBJ1-1, with 8 nucleotides matching TRBD1. The ends lost 6 bases at V and 2 bases at J; junction bases unmatched: 11. CDR1 and CDR2 from the germline V gene are MDHEN and SYDVKM. The length of the CDR3 is 16 residues. The CDR3 DNA sequence: TGTGCCAGCAGATATAACCCAGGGGGCGGAAACACTGAAGCTTTCTTT. It encodes CASRYNPGGGNTEAFF. The variable domain in full, completed from reference TRBV28 and TRBJ1-1, reads DVKVTQSSRYLVKRTGEKVFLECVQDMDHENMFWYRQDPGLGLRLIYFSYDVKMKEKGDIPEGYSVSREKKERFSLILESASTNQTSMYLCASRYNPGGGNTEAFFGQGTRLTVV.

The genes are TRBV4-2 and TRBJ1-2; D not certain. The germline CDR1 and CDR2 sequences are LGHNA and YNFKEQ. The CDR3 consists of 14 residues. V lost 0 bases and J lost 6, with 11 bases in between. This chain's CDR3 is CASSQEFVGNGYTF. The CDR3 coding sequence is TGTGCCAGCAGCCAAGAGTTTGTAGGGAATGGCTACACCTTC.